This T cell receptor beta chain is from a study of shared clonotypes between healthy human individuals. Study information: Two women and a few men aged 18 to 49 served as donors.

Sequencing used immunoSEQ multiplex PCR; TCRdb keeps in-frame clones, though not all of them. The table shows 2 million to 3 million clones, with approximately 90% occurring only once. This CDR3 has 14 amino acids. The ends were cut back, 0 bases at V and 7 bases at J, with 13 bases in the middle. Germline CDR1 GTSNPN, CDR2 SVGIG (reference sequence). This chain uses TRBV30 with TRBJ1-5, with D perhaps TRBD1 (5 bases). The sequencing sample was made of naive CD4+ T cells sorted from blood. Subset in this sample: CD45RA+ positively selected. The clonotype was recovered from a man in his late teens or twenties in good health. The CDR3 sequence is CAWSVQAVWQPQHF. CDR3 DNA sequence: TGTGCCTGGAGTGTACAGGCAGTCTGGCAGCCCCAGCATTTT.